Below are 16 T cell receptor beta chains sequenced from a single sample in a study of cytomegalovirus exposure and HLA in healthy donors. The PCR ran on 60 Vbeta and 13 Jbeta primers. The method was immunoSEQ multiplex PCR; TCRdb's version includes in-frame clones alone and lacks a portion of them. This table holds 95,000 to 100,000 clones, about four fifths found once. What was sequenced was PBMCs. All receptors derive from a woman between 40 and 55 years old in good health and CMV-seronegative.

CDR3 loop: CASSLQPTGSNEKLFF. In DNA, the CDR3 is TGCGCCAGCAGCTTGCAACCGACAGGCTCTAATGAAAAACTGTTTTTT. V gene TRBV5-1 combines with J gene TRBJ1-4; D might be TRBD1 (6 bases). The CDR3 runs 16 residues. The germline V gene has CDR1 SGHRS and CDR2 YFSETQ. With 1 base removed from V and 3 bases from J, the gap between germline ends came to 13 bases. The whole variable domain, remainder taken from reference TRBV5-1 and TRBJ1-4, is KAGVTQTPRYLIKTRGQQVTLSCSPISGHRSVSWYQQTPGQGLQFLFEYFSETQRNKGNFPGRFSGRQFSNSRSEMNVSTLELGDSALYLCASSLQPTGSNEKLFFGSGTQLSVL.

The chain recombines TRBV19 with TRBJ2-3; 9 bases line up with TRBD2. The germline V gene has CDR1 LNHDA and CDR2 SQIVND (reference sequence). The length of the CDR3 is 14 residues. Trimming removed 11 bases from V and 4 bases from J; junction bases left unmatched: 10. CDR3 sequence: CASQSGGLSDTQYF. The CDR3 DNA reads TGTGCCTCCCAGAGCGGGGGGCTCTCAGATACGCAGTATTTT.

This clone was counted a single time. This chain uses TRBV5-4 with TRBJ1-3, with D hard to call. V lost 1 base to trimming and J lost 2 bases, with 7 bases between them. The germline V gene has CDR1 SGHNT and CDR2 YYREEE (reference sequence). CDR3 length: 14 amino acids. CDR3 region: CASSLPSAGNTIYF. The CDR3 DNA is TGTGCCAGCAGCTTGCCTTCCGCTGGAAACACCATATATTTT.

The V call is TRBV10-3, the J call TRBJ1-1; TRBD1 matches 7 bases. CDR1 ENHRY and CDR2 SYGVKD come from the germline V gene. The CDR3 consists of 15 residues. V gave up 3 bases and J gave up 1 base; unmatched junction bases: 5. The CDR3 protein is CAISDKGGANTEAFF. In DNA, the CDR3 is TGTGCCATCAGTGATAAAGGGGGCGCGAACACTGAAGCTTTCTTT.

By its share, this clone is medium-sized. V and J are TRBV6-1 and TRBJ1-2, with D hard to call. The germline gives CDR1 MNHNS, CDR2 SASEGT. This CDR3 spans 13 amino acids. Trimming shortened V by 1 base and J by 6 bases, and 9 bases separated the two germline ends. The CDR3, as DNA: TGTGCCAGCAGTGAAGTCGGGGTTGATGGCTACACCTTC. Translating gives CASSEVGVDGYTF.

This clone was recorded only once. The V and J genes are TRBV30 and TRBJ2-3; 7 nucleotides agree with TRBD2. The CDR3 has 15 residues. Germline CDR1 and CDR2: GTSNPN and SVGIG (reference sequence). The trim removed 6 bases at V and 4 bases at J, leaving 13 bases unmatched. This CDR3 is CACTLGGSVSDTQYF. The CDR3 region has the DNA TGTGCCTGCACCTTGGGCGGGAGTGTGTCAGATACGCAGTATTTT.

This clone occurred once. This chain links TRBV7-9 with TRBJ2-3; 7 nucleotides line up with TRBD2. CDR3 length: 14 residues. V trimming: 3 bases; J trimming: 4 bases; junction bases outside the gene matches: 4. CDR1 and CDR2 (germline): SEHNR, FQNEAQ (reference sequence). CDR3 coding DNA: TGTGCCAGCAGCTTTGGCGGGAGCGCAGATACGCAGTATTTT. It codes for CASSFGGSADTQYF. The full variable domain, rest sourced from reference TRBV7-9 and TRBJ2-3, is DTGVSQNPRHKITKRGQNVTFRCDPISEHNRLYWYRQTLGQGPEFLTYFQNEAQLEKSRLLSDRFSAERPKGSFSTLEIQRTEQGDSAMYLCASSFGGSADTQYFGPGTRLTVL.

This clone turned up a few times. The V gene is TRBV11-2, the J gene TRBJ2-2, with TRBD2 matching 7 bases. J lost 5 bases, V lost 0 bases, and 6 bases had no gene match. Germline V CDR1 and CDR2: SGHAT, FQNNGV. The CDR3 has 16 residues. The CDR3 region is CASSLEGLAVTGELFF. The CDR3 DNA is TGTGCCAGCAGCTTAGAAGGTCTAGCGGTTACCGGGGAGCTGTTTTTT.

The chain is built from TRBV6-5 and TRBJ2-5; 13 bases map to TRBD2. Germline CDR1 is MNHEY and CDR2 is SVGAGI. The V and J ends lost 6 bases and 5 bases, in that order; junction bases with no gene match: 3. This CDR3 is built from 14 residues. The CDR3 region has the DNA TGTGCCAGCAGCGGACTAGCGGGGGAGGAGACCCAGTACTTC. Translating gives CASSGLAGEETQYF.

The chain carries TRBV4-3 and TRBJ2-1; TRBD1 might be the D (6 bases). This CDR3 contains 14 residues. The germline gives CDR1 LGHNA, CDR2 YSLEER. V was cut by 4 bases and J by 9 bases, with 16 bases left in between. The CDR3 spells CASSLYVTGTEQFF. DNA of the CDR3: TGCGCCAGCAGCCTATACGTAACAGGGACTGAGCAGTTCTTC.

The genes are TRBV6-6 and TRBJ2-3, with 7 bases identical to TRBD2. J gave up 0 bases and V 7 bases, and 10 bases lay outside the gene matches. Germline-derived CDR1 and CDR2 are MNHNY and SVGAGI (reference sequence). The CDR3 totals 16 residues. CDR3 sequence reads: CASTQGLAASTDTQYF. In nucleotides, the CDR3 is TGTGCCAGCACCCAGGGCCTAGCGGCTAGCACAGATACGCAGTATTTT.

This chain's CDR3 is CASSVRRDTEAFF. The DNA for the CDR3 is TGTGCCAGCAGTGTTCGTCGAGACACTGAAGCTTTCTTT. The chain uses TRBV2 and TRBJ1-1; D unclear. The CDR3 has 13 residues. Germline values: CDR1 SNHLY, CDR2 FYNNEI. Trimming took off 4 bases at V and 3 bases at J, with 9 bases between the two ends.

The chain links TRBV10-1 to TRBJ1-5; D unresolved. The CDR3 extends over 17 amino acids. CDR1 is WNHNN, CDR2 SYGVQD, per germline (reference sequence). The germline V and J ends were trimmed by 7 bases and 2 bases, with 21 bases remaining between them. This CDR3 reads CASILKEEGVRNQPQHF. The CDR3 region has the DNA TGCGCCAGCATCCTTAAGGAAGAGGGTGTTCGCAATCAGCCCCAGCATTTT.

This rearrangement joins TRBV25-1 to TRBJ2-5; 11 positions match TRBD2. The CDR3 covers 14 residues. Per the germline V gene, CDR1 is MGHDK and CDR2 is SYGVNS. With 6 bases clipped from V and 3 bases from J, the junction kept 3 bases outside the gene matches. DNA of the CDR3: TGTGCCAGCAGACCTAGCGGGGGGAAAGAGACCCAGTACTTC. This encodes CASRPSGGKETQYF.

V and J are TRBV19 and TRBJ2-2; possibly TRBD1 for D (5 bases). The CDR3 has 14 residues. Germline V gene data show CDR1 as LNHDA and CDR2 as SQIVND (reference sequence). The V and J ends lost 8 bases and 3 bases respectively, with 13 bases between them. In DNA, the CDR3 is TGTGCCAGTCAGGTCCAGGGTGACACCGGGGAGCTGTTTTTT. It translates to CASQVQGDTGELFF.

V gene TRBV11-3 combines with J gene TRBJ2-1; 9 bases match TRBD2. V trimming: 5 bases; J trimming: 8 bases; junction bases outside the gene matches: 10. The CDR3 is made up of 15 amino acids. CDR1 is SGHNT, CDR2 YENEEA, per germline. The CDR3 here is CASSPAGGSIDEQFF. CDR3 DNA: TGTGCCAGCAGCCCCGCGGGAGGGTCGATTGATGAGCAGTTCTTC.